Following are 25 T cell receptor beta chains from one sample sequenced in a study of T cell repertoires in cytomegalovirus infection. TCRdb passed the reads through MiXCR, listing each CDR3 protein once. The sample carries fewer than 250,000 distinct CDR3 sequences, about 12% recorded once. The material sequenced was PBMCs. These receptors all come from a human donor in good health (CMV status not recorded). Some clones in this sample may be carry-over from other donors' samples.

The CDR3 DNA reads TGTGCCAGTAGTATACCCGGACCCGGGGAGCTGTTTTTT. This translates into CASSIPGPGELFF. This chain joins TRBV19 and TRBJ2-2, with D unresolved. V dropped 2 bases and J dropped 6 bases, with 7 bases sitting between them. This CDR3 has 13 residues. CDR1 and CDR2 (germline): LNHDA, SQIVND (reference sequence).

This clonotype was counted many times. The V and J genes are TRBV6-2 or TRBV6-3 and TRBJ2-7; possible D gene TRBD1, 6 bases. The CDR3 covers 13 residues. CDR1 and CDR2 from the germline V gene are MNHEY and SVGEGT. V was cut by 8 bases and J by 3 bases, with 14 bases left in between. The CDR3 loop reads CASLPDRNYEQYF. The CDR3 bases are TGTGCCAGCCTCCCGGACAGAAACTACGAGCAGTACTTC.

This clonotype appeared many times. The chain combines TRBV5-4 with TRBJ2-6, with D possibly called TRBD1 or TRBD2 (5 bases each). In germline, CDR1 is SGHNT, CDR2 YYREEE (reference sequence). CDR3 length equals 17 residues. Trimming left V 3 bases short and J 2 bases short, with 15 bases between. CDR3 DNA sequence: TGTGCCAGCAGCTCCGGGACGGTGACTCCTGGGGCCAACGTCCTGACTTTC. As protein: CASSSGTVTPGANVLTF.

The table lists this clonotype with many counts. The chain links TRBV7-2 to TRBJ1-2, with a tentative D call TRBD1 (6 bases). Germline lookup yields CDR1 SGHTA and CDR2 FQGNSA. The CDR3 covers 16 residues. V gave up 5 bases and J gave up 3 bases, with 19 bases separating them. The CDR3 reads CASSQIWRGNDYGYTF. The DNA for the CDR3 is TGTGCCAGCAGCCAAATCTGGAGGGGGAACGACTATGGCTACACCTTC.

In its sample, this clonotype was seen a few times. V gene TRBV12-3 or TRBV12-4 combines with J gene TRBJ2-5; possibly TRBD1 for D (5 bases). Trimming took 5 bases from V and 6 from J, leaving 13 bases between them. This CDR3 region has 13 residues. The CDR3 is CASSMLRGKTQYF. The CDR3 coding sequence is TGTGCCAGCAGTATGTTAAGGGGTAAGACCCAGTACTTC.

V is TRBV5-1 and J is TRBJ1-1; 9 positions agree with TRBD1. From germline, CDR1 is SGHRS and CDR2 YFSETQ. CDR3 length equals 15 residues. V gave up 4 bases and J gave up 4 bases; unmatched junction bases: 8. CDR3 DNA sequence: TGCGCCAGCAGCCCCTCCGGGACAGGGACCACTGAAGCTTTCTTT. Amino acids: CASSPSGTGTTEAFF.

As concerns this clonotype: A much larger clone differs by one base, so this may be a read error. This rearrangement joins TRBV5-4 to TRBJ2-3; the match to TRBD2 covers 9 bases. Germline CDR1 and CDR2: SGHNT and YYREEE (reference sequence). The CDR3 runs to 13 residues. The CDR3 sequence is CAGSLPSGTTQYF. The CDR3 coding sequence is TGTGCCGGCAGCTTGCCTAGCGGGACTACGCAGTATTTT.

The chain is built from TRBV12-3 or TRBV12-4 and TRBJ1-1, with D unresolved. This CDR3 has 14 residues. Trimming took off 3 bases at V and 3 bases at J, with 11 bases between the two ends. In nucleotides, the CDR3 is TGTGCCAGCAGTTTTCAAGTATCGGACACTGAAGCTTTCTTT. Encoded protein: CASSFQVSDTEAFF.

This clonotype was observed a handful of times. J is TRBJ2-3 and V is TRBV28; 7 nucleotides align to TRBD1. CDR1 and CDR2 (germline): MDHEN, SYDVKM. After removal of 4 bases from V and 0 bases from J, the junction contained 7 bases not matched to a gene. The CDR3 has 16 residues. The chain's CDR3 is CASSWDSHPSTDTQYF. CDR3 DNA sequence: TGTGCCAGCAGTTGGGACAGTCATCCAAGCACAGATACGCAGTATTTT.

The rearrangement links TRBV28 to TRBJ1-4, with D uncertain. The CDR3 sequence is 12 residues long. V was trimmed by 6 bases and J by 7 bases, leaving 9 bases between them. Germline V CDR1 and CDR2: MDHEN, SYDVKM. CDR3 in amino acids: CASSSTLEKLFF. CDR3 bases: TGTGCCAGCAGCTCCACCCTTGAAAAACTGTTTTTT.

The chain uses TRBV20-1 and TRBJ2-3; D is uncertain. The V end was cut by 4 bases, the J end by 0 bases, with 8 bases between. This CDR3 comprises 13 residues. Per germline, CDR1 DFQATT and CDR2 SNEGSKA (reference sequence). The CDR3 protein is CSAMALSTDTQYF. CDR3 nucleotide sequence: TGCAGTGCTATGGCGCTGAGCACAGATACGCAGTATTTT.

In its sample, this clonotype was seen many times. The chain carries TRBV19 and TRBJ1-6; 10 bases align to TRBD1. V was clipped by 3 bases and J by 5 bases; unmatched bases: 4. The CDR3 runs to 16 residues. Germline V gives CDR1 LNHDA, CDR2 SQIVND (reference sequence). CDR3 in amino acids: CASSIRDRGDNSPLHF. As DNA, the CDR3 is TGTGCCAGTAGTATCCGGGACAGGGGAGATAATTCACCCCTCCACTTT.

At least ten counts were recorded for this clonotype. V gene TRBV28 combines with J gene TRBJ2-7; 10 bases are shared with TRBD2. With 5 bases clipped from V and 0 bases from J, the junction kept 4 bases outside the gene matches. Germline V gives CDR1 MDHEN, CDR2 SYDVKM. CDR3 length equals 15 residues. In DNA form, the CDR3 reads TGTGCCAGCAGTCTAGCGGGAGCACCCTCCTACGAGCAGTACTTC. Translating gives CASSLAGAPSYEQYF.

There are a few counts of this clonotype. A read error may account for a junction end that differs from germline. This rearrangement joins TRBV4-1 to TRBJ1-2; 8 positions agree with TRBD1. The CDR3 spans 14 residues. Germline CDR1 reads MGHRA; CDR2 reads YSYEKL. CDR3 nucleotide sequence: TGTGCCAGCAGCCGCCGACAGGGGCCAGGTGGCTACACCTTC. Translation gives CASSRRQGPGGYTF.

This clonotype occurred many times. This rearrangement joins TRBV19 to TRBJ1-2, with 11 bases that match TRBD1. Unmatched junction bases numbered 5, after V lost 7 bases and J lost 7 bases. Looked up from germline, CDR1 is LNHDA and CDR2 is SQIVND (reference sequence). The CDR3 contains 13 residues. The CDR3: CASIGQGAVGYTF. The CDR3 DNA follows: TGTGCCAGTATAGGACAGGGGGCGGTTGGCTACACCTTC.

This clonotype has ten or more counts. The V gene is TRBV6-1, the J gene TRBJ2-2; 11 nucleotides line up with TRBD2. J was trimmed by 4 bases and V by 6 bases; bases with no gene match: 4. Germline V CDR1 and CDR2: MNHNS, SASEGT. The CDR3 contains 15 residues. The CDR3 here is CASRLTSGGTGELFF. CDR3 DNA: TGTGCCAGCAGATTAACTAGCGGGGGCACCGGGGAGCTGTTTTTT.

V is TRBV5-1 and J is TRBJ2-2, with TRBD2 matching over 7 bases. CDR3 length equals 16 residues. With 5 bases clipped from V and 3 bases from J, the junction kept 10 bases outside the gene matches. Germline values: CDR1 SGHRS, CDR2 YFSETQ. Written as DNA, the CDR3 is TGCGCCAGCAGAAGTAACGGCGGGAGCGACACCGGGGAGCTGTTTTTT. Translating it yields CASRSNGGSDTGELFF.

The table lists this clonotype with a count of one. The gene calls are TRBV20-1 and TRBJ2-5, with D perhaps being TRBD1 or TRBD2 (6 bases each). Trimming removed 0 bases from V and 6 bases from J, with 17 bases in between. The CDR3 is made up of 15 amino acids. CDR1 and CDR2 from the germline V gene are DFQATT and SNEGSKA (reference sequence). The CDR3 loop reads CSARDHPGAGKTQYF. DNA for the CDR3: TGCAGTGCTAGAGATCACCCAGGGGCGGGGAAGACCCAGTACTTC.

In its sample, this clonotype was seen many times. The chain links TRBV12-5 to TRBJ1-5, with 8 nucleotides matching TRBD1. CDR3 size: 13 residues. The V gene's germline CDR1 is LGHNT and CDR2 FRNRAP. V shed 6 bases, J shed 4 bases, and the junction held 2 bases outside the gene matches. The CDR3 reads CASGGTGNQPQHF. The CDR3 DNA sequence: TGTGCTAGTGGCGGGACAGGTAATCAGCCCCAGCATTTT.

This sequence joins TRBV2 and TRBJ2-2; 7 nucleotides line up with TRBD2. Per the germline V gene, CDR1 is SNHLY and CDR2 is FYNNEI. The ends lost 7 bases at V and 5 bases at J; junction bases unmatched: 10. CDR3 length equals 15 residues. In DNA form, the CDR3 reads TGTGCCAGCACGGGTTCGACTAGCCGAACCGGGGAGCTGTTTTTT. Residues: CASTGSTSRTGELFF.

This clonotype appeared many times. The chain employs TRBV5-1 and TRBJ2-3; a possible D gene is TRBD1 (7 bases). The CDR3 has 20 amino acids. The V and J ends lost 4 bases and 0 bases respectively, with 27 bases between them. Germline CDR1 and CDR2: SGHRS and YFSETQ. The CDR3 nucleotides are TGCGCCAGCAGCATTGGGCATTACCCGCGGGACAGAGCTAGCACAGATACGCAGTATTTT. Its translation: CASSIGHYPRDRASTDTQYF.

The table lists this clonotype with a few counts. V is TRBV5-6 and J is TRBJ1-2; D not resolved. V shed 0 bases and J shed 4 bases, with 19 bases lying between them. The CDR3 sequence is 17 residues long. In germline, CDR1 is SGHDT, CDR2 YYEEEE. CDR3 in amino acids: CASSLVNRQVDAYGYTF. The CDR3 DNA reads as TGTGCCAGCAGCTTGGTAAATCGGCAGGTTGACGCCTATGGCTACACCTTC.

This clonotype was counted between two and nine times. This sequence joins TRBV29-1 and TRBJ2-5; 9 bases are shared with TRBD1. V gave up 6 bases and J gave up 3 bases; unmatched junction bases: 8. CDR1 SQVTM and CDR2 ANQGSEA come from the germline V gene. The CDR3 runs 14 residues. Here the CDR3 reads CSVADRGREETQYF. The DNA for the CDR3 is TGCAGCGTCGCGGACAGGGGACGGGAAGAGACCCAGTACTTC.

There are many counts of this clonotype. J is TRBJ1-2 and V is TRBV7-2; D is uncertain. The germline CDR1 and CDR2 sequences are SGHTA and FQGNSA. Trimming left V 1 base short and J 2 bases short, with 8 bases between. The CDR3 consists of 14 residues. The CDR3 DNA reads TGTGCCAGCAGCTTAGAGGCCAGGAACTATGGCTACACCTTC. Encoded protein: CASSLEARNYGYTF.

The table lists this clonotype with many counts. This CDR3 is CASSPKRGPYEQYF. CDR3 in DNA: TGTGCCAGCAGTCCTAAGCGGGGCCCCTACGAGCAGTACTTC. This chain uses TRBV7-2 with TRBJ2-7; TRBD2 aligns across 7 bases. Germline values: CDR1 SGHTA, CDR2 FQGNSA. This CDR3 spans 14 amino acids. The trim removed 6 bases at V and 2 bases at J, leaving 7 bases unmatched.